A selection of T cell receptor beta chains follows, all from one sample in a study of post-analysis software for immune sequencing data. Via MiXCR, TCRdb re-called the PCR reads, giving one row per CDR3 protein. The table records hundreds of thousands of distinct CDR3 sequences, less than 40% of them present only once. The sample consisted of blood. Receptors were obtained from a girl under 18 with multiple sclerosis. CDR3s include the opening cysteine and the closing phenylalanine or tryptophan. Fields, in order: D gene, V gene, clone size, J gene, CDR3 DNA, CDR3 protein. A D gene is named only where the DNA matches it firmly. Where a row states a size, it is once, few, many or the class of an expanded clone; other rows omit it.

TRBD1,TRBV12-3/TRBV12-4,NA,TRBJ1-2,TGTGCCAGCAGTCTAATCTCCGGGACAGGTCTCCCTATCTATGGCTACACCTTC,CASSLISGTGLPIYGYTF
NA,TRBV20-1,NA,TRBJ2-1,TGCAGTGCTAGCGGAGCGGCTCACTCCTACAATGAGCAGTTCTTC,CSASGAAHSYNEQFF
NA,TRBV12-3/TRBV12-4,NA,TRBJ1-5,TGTGCCAGCAGTTTTTGGAGGGGGACCCCCTACAATCAGCCCCAGCATTTT,CASSFWRGTPYNQPQHF
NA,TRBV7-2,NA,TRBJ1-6,TGTGCCAGCAGCCAACCCGGACGGGGCTATAATTCACCCCTCCACTTT,CASSQPGRGYNSPLHF
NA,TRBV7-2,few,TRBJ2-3,TGTGCCAGCAGCACCTACGAAACTGCGCGGGGCACAGATACGCAGTATTTT,CASSTYETARGTDTQYF
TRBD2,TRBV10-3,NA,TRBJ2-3,TGTGCCATCGGACTAGCGGGGAGCACAGATACGCAGTATTTT,CAIGLAGSTDTQYF
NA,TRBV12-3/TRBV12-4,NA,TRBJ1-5,TGTGCCAGCAGTGGCCGGGGGGGCGATCAGCCCCAGCATTTT,CASSGRGGDQPQHF
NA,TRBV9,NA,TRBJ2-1,TGTGCCAGCAGCGTAGTATCCCAACCGAGCTACAATGGGCAGTTCTTC,CASSVVSQPSYNGQFF
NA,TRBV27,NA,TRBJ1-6,TGTGCCAGCAGTCCGGGGAGCTCCTATAGTTCACCCCTCCACTTT,CASSPGSSYSSPLHF
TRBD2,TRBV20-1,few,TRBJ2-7,TGCAGTGCCCTGGGGGGGAACTCCTACGAGCAGTACTTC,CSALGGNSYEQYF
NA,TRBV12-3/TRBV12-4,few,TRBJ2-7,TGTGCCAGCAGTTTCACACAGGATGGCGAGCAGTACTTC,CASSFTQDGEQYF
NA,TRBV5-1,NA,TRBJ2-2,TGCGCCAGCAGCTCGTCGGGTCGGAACACCGGGGAGCTGTTTTTT,CASSSSGRNTGELFF
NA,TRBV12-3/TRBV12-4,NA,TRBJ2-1,TGTGCCAGCAGTTTCAGTGAGAGCAATGAGCAGTTCTTC,CASSFSESNEQFF
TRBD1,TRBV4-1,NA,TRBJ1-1,TGCGCCAGCAGCCAAGGGACAGGGAGGGGGAGCACTGAAGCTTTCTTT,CASSQGTGRGSTEAFF
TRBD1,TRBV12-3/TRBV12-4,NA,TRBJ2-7,TGTGCCAGCAGCCAACTGATGTGGGGACAGGGACCCTACGAGCAGTACTTC,CASSQLMWGQGPYEQYF
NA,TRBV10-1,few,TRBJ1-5,TGCGCCAGCAGTGAAAGGTGGGGCGGTGGGGGGGATAGCAATCAGCCCCAGCATTTT,CASSERWGGGGDSNQPQHF
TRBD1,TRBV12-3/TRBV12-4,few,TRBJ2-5,TGTGCCAGCAGTTTAGGGTACGGACAGGGTATGGAGACCCAGTACTTC,CASSLGYGQGMETQYF
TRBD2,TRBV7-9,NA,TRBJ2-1,TGTGCCAGCAGCCTACTAGCGGGGGGGCCGGGAAATGAGCAGTTCTTC,CASSLLAGGPGNEQFF
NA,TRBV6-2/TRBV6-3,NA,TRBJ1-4,TGTGCCAGCAGTTACTCGATCGTTCATCCGGGAAGAACTAATGAAAAACTGTTTTTT,CASSYSIVHPGRTNEKLFF
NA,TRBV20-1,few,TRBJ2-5,TGCAGTGCTTTGGAAGAGACCCAGTACTTC,CSALEETQYF
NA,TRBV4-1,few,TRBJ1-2,TGCGCCAGCAGCCAACCCTCTCGGGGGAAGGTGGTTGGCTACACCTTC,CASSQPSRGKVVGYTF
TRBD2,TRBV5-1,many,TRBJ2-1,TGCGCCAGCAGCTTCACGGGGGGGTACAATGAGCAGTTCTTC,CASSFTGGYNEQFF
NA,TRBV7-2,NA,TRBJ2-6,TGTGCCAGCAGCTTGGAGCCCTCTGGGGCCGACGTCCTGACTTTC,CASSLEPSGADVLTF
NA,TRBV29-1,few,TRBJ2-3,TGCAGCGTTGTGGGCGGGGGCTTTCGAAGCACAGATACGCAGTATTTT,CSVVGGGFRSTDTQYF
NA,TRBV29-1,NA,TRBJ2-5,TGCAGCGTTGAAGATCCAGCCGGATACCCTATCGGGACCCAGTACTTC,CSVEDPAGYPIGTQYF
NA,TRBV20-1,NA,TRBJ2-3,TGCAGTGCTAGAGATCAAGCAGCGGGTCCCCTAGATACGCAGTATTTT,CSARDQAAGPLDTQYF
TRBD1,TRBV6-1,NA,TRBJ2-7,TGTGCCAGCGGGTTGACGACAGGGGCCTACGAGCAGTACTTC,CASGLTTGAYEQYF
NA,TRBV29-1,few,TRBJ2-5,TGCAGCGTTTATGAAGGGGAGACCCAGTACTTC,CSVYEGETQYF
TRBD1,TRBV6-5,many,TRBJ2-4,TGTGCCAGCAGTTCTCGACAGGGGGCCCAAAACATTCAGTACTTC,CASSSRQGAQNIQYF
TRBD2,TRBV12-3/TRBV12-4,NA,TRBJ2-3,TGTGCCGGCAGTTCTCGGATGACTAGCGGGAGCACAGATACGCAGTATTTT,CAGSSRMTSGSTDTQYF
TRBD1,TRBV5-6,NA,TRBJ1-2,TGTGCCAGCAGCTTTACCGGGACAGGGAGAGGCTACACCTTC,CASSFTGTGRGYTF
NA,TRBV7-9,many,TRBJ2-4,TGTGCCAGCAGCTTAGGTAGCGAAGACATTCAGTACTTC,CASSLGSEDIQYF
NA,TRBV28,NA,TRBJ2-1,TGTGCCGCGTCTCCGGCGGGACCTTTGGAGCAGTTCTTC,CAASPAGPLEQFF
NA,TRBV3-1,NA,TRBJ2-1,TGTGCCAGCAGCCGAACAGGGACAATGGAGCAGTTCTTC,CASSRTGTMEQFF
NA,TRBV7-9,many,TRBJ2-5,TGTGCCAGCAGCTTCCTCGGTGGGGAACAAGAGACCCAGTACTTC,CASSFLGGEQETQYF
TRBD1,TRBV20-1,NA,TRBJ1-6,TGCAGTGCTAGAGAAACCGGGACAGGTGGAGGCACCTATAATTCACCCCTCCACTTT,CSARETGTGGGTYNSPLHF
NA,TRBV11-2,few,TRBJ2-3,TGTGCCAGCAGCTGGGGGGGAGGACAGGGAAGCACAGATACGCAGTATTTT,CASSWGGGQGSTDTQYF
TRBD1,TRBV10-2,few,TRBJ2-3,TGCGCCAGCAGGGACCCAGGGGGCTCAGATACGCAGTATTTT,CASRDPGGSDTQYF
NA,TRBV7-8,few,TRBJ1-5,TGTGCCAGCAGCCGTACCCGGGGCTTCGGCAATCAGCCCCAGCATTTT,CASSRTRGFGNQPQHF
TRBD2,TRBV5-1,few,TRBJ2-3,TGCGCCAGCAGCCCACTAGCGGGGTTCGCTAGCACAGATACGCAGTATTTT,CASSPLAGFASTDTQYF
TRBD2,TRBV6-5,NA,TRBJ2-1,TGTGCCAGCAGGTTCGCGGGGGGCCATCACAATGAGCAGTTCTTC,CASRFAGGHHNEQFF
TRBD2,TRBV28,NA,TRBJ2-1,TGTGCCAGCAGTCCCACGAGCGGGGGGATGAATGAGCAGTTCTTC,CASSPTSGGMNEQFF
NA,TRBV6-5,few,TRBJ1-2,TGTGCCAGCAGACCCCTTCCGGGAGCTAACTATGGCTACACCTTC,CASRPLPGANYGYTF
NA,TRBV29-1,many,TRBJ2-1,TGCAGCGTTGGCAGAAGCGACAATGAGCAGTTCTTC,CSVGRSDNEQFF
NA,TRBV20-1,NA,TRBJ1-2,TGCAGTGCCGGCCGGGACCGGGACCTCTATGGCTACACCTTC,CSAGRDRDLYGYTF
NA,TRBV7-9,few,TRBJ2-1,TGTGCCAGCAGCTCGACAAGCAGGGAGCAGTTCTTC,CASSSTSREQFF
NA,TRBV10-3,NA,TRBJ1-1,TGTGCCATCAGTGTGGGCACCGAGAACACTGAAGCTTTCTTT,CAISVGTENTEAFF
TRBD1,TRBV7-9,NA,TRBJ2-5,TGTGCCAGCAGCCTCTTCGGGACAGGGGGTCGGGAGACCCAGTACTTC,CASSLFGTGGRETQYF
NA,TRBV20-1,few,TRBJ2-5,TGCAGTGCTAGATCCGGGGGCCTGGGGGAGACCCAGTACTTC,CSARSGGLGETQYF
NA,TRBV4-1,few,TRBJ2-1,TGCGCCAGCAGCCAAGATAAAAGGGGGTCCTACAATGAGCAGTTCTTC,CASSQDKRGSYNEQFF